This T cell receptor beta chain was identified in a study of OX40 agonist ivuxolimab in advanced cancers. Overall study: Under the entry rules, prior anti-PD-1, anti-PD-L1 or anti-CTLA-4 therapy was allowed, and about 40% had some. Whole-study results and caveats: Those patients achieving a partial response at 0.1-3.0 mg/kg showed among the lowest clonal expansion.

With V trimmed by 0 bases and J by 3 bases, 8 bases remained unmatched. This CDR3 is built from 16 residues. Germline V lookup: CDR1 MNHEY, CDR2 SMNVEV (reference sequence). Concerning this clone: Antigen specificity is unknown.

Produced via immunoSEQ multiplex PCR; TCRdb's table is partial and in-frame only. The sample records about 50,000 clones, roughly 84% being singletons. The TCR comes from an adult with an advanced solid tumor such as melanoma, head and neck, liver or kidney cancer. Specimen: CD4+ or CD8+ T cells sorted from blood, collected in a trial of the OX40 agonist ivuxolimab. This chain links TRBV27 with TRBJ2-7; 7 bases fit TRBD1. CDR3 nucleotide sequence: TGTGCCAGCAGTTTATCCCGGACAGGATTATTCTACGAGCAGTACTTC. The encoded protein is CASSLSRTGLFYEQYF.